The 30 T cell receptor beta chains given below trace back to one sample, sequenced in a study of T cells after posttransplantation cyclophosphamide. Profiling relied on immunoSEQ multiplex PCR, and the TCRdb table lists in-frame clones only, not all of them. The data contain 3,500 to 5,500 clones, around 78% of them seen just once; the ten biggest clones take up around a third. A marrow graft followed busulfan-fludarabine conditioning, with cyclophosphamide on days +3 and +4. Sequenced material: PBMCs, taken after allogeneic stem cell transplant with posttransplant cyclophosphamide. These receptors were collected from a male patient aged 40-50 years who received an allogeneic stem cell transplant from a related donor, was CMV-positive, and had acute and chronic GVHD. The graft donor may have contributed some T cells.

V and J are TRBV4-1 and TRBJ2-7, with TRBD1 matching over 9 bases. The germline CDR1 and CDR2 sequences are MGHRA and YSYEKL. This CDR3 is built from 13 residues. J was trimmed by 6 bases and V by 8 bases; bases with no gene match: 8. The CDR3 is CASGRDRDSEQYF. As DNA, the CDR3 is TGCGCCAGCGGACGGGACAGGGACTCCGAGCAGTACTTC.

A few counts support this clone. The chain joins TRBV7-9 to TRBJ1-5; maybe TRBD1 (6 bases). The CDR3 covers 13 residues. V was clipped by 2 bases and J by 4 bases, with 6 bases between them. Germline values: CDR1 SEHNR, CDR2 FQNEAQ (reference sequence). CDR3 sequence: CASSLQGNQPQHF. In DNA form, the CDR3 reads TGTGCCAGCAGCTTACAGGGGAATCAGCCCCAGCATTTT.

The count of this clone is one. CDR3 coding DNA: TGTGCCAGCAGTCCCATTGGGAGCGGGAGGGGCCATGAGCAGTTCTTC. Protein product: CASSPIGSGRGHEQFF. The chain uses TRBV27 and TRBJ2-1; 10 positions match TRBD2. This CDR3 has 16 residues. V trimming: 5 bases; J trimming: 8 bases; junction bases outside the gene matches: 12. The germline V gene has CDR1 MNHEY and CDR2 SMNVEV (reference sequence).

The gene calls are TRBV5-1 and TRBJ2-3; 11 nucleotides match TRBD2. V dropped 2 bases and J dropped 3; count of bases not matched to a gene: 8. Germline assignment: CDR1 SGHRS and CDR2 YFSETQ. The CDR3 consists of 17 residues. This CDR3 is CASSLVAGGPRTDTQYF. CDR3 nucleotide sequence: TGCGCCAGCAGCTTAGTAGCGGGAGGGCCCCGGACAGATACGCAGTATTTT.

J is TRBJ2-1 and V is TRBV5-1; possible D gene TRBD2, 7 bases. CDR3 length equals 14 residues. With 7 bases removed from V and 8 bases from J, the gap between germline ends came to 19 bases. Germline values: CDR1 SGHRS, CDR2 YFSETQ. The CDR3 DNA reads TGCGCCAGCGGCCTGAGGGGGGGCATAGATGAGCAGTTCTTC. Its translation is CASGLRGGIDEQFF.

The chain joins TRBV19 to TRBJ1-2; 9 positions agree with TRBD1. Looked up from germline, CDR1 is LNHDA and CDR2 is SQIVND (reference sequence). Losses at the gene ends were 2 bases for V and 7 bases for J; bases not matched to a gene: 14. This CDR3 has 17 amino acids. The DNA of the CDR3 is TGTGCCAGTAGTATATTATTAGTTGGACAGGGGTGGGGTGGCTACACCTTC. Protein: CASSILLVGQGWGGYTF.

The rearrangement links TRBV5-1 to TRBJ2-7; 9 bases are a match to TRBD2. Germline loops: CDR1 SGHRS, CDR2 YFSETQ. After removal of 4 bases from V and 2 bases from J, the junction contained 4 bases not matched to a gene. The CDR3 consists of 14 residues. CDR3 DNA: TGCGCCAGCAGCATCGGCGGGAGGGCCTACGAGCAGTACTTC. It yields the protein CASSIGGRAYEQYF.

The rearrangement uses TRBV6-5 and TRBJ1-5, with TRBD1 as a possible D gene (6 bases). CDR1 MNHEY and CDR2 SVGAGI come from the germline V gene. There are 12 residues in the CDR3. V dropped 4 bases and J dropped 11 bases, with 12 bases sitting between them. The CDR3 DNA sequence: TGTGCCAGCAGTTCCCGGAGGACAGCCCAGCATTTT. Its translation: CASSSRRTAQHF.

The V and J genes are TRBV6-5 and TRBJ1-4, with D maybe TRBD1 (6 bases). The CDR3 has 12 residues. Germline assignment: CDR1 MNHEY and CDR2 SVGAGI. Trimming took off 2 bases at V and 8 bases at J, with 6 bases between the two ends. CDR3 protein: CASSYDREKLFF. DNA of the CDR3: TGTGCCAGCAGTTACGACAGGGAAAAACTGTTTTTT.

This clone was recorded a few times. V usage is TRBV18 and J usage is TRBJ2-1; 12 bases agree with TRBD1. Per germline, CDR1 KGHSH and CDR2 LQKENI. V lost 3 bases to trimming and J lost 5 bases; unmatched junction nucleotides: 2. This CDR3 has 15 amino acids. The DNA of the CDR3 is TGTGCCAGCTCACCCCGGGACAGGGGGCACAATGAGCAGTTCTTC. The encoded protein is CASSPRDRGHNEQFF.

Only one count was recorded for this clone. CDR3 nucleotides: TGTGCCAGCAGCAGCAGGACTAGCAGCTACAATGAGCAGTTCTTC. It encodes CASSSRTSSYNEQFF. The V call is TRBV11-3, the J call TRBJ2-1, with 8 bases aligning to TRBD2. Germline V CDR1 and CDR2: SGHNT, YENEEA. V was clipped by 5 bases and J by 3 bases; unmatched bases: 6. This CDR3 spans 15 amino acids.

The chain employs TRBV7-9 and TRBJ2-1; a possible D gene is TRBD2 (5 bases). Trimming removed 0 bases from V and 7 bases from J, with 13 bases in between. Germline V gene lookup returns CDR1 SEHNR and CDR2 FQNEAQ (reference sequence). This CDR3 is built from 15 residues. DNA for the CDR3: TGTGCCAGCAGCTTAGCGGGAGTTGTGAAGAATGAGCAGTTCTTC. This gives the protein CASSLAGVVKNEQFF.

By its share, this clone is medium-sized. The genes are TRBV5-4 and TRBJ2-1, with TRBD2 matching 11 bases. This CDR3 has 15 amino acids. With V trimmed by 4 bases and J by 8 bases, 8 bases remained unmatched. Per germline, CDR1 SGHNT and CDR2 YYREEE (reference sequence). The CDR3 reads CASSTTSGRSHEQFF. The CDR3 DNA reads as TGTGCCAGCAGCACCACTAGCGGGAGATCCCATGAGCAGTTCTTC.

The chain carries TRBV9 and TRBJ1-2, with D maybe TRBD1 (6 bases). This CDR3 has 16 residues. CDR1 and CDR2 (germline): SGDLS, YYNGEE. The V end lost 0 bases, the J end lost 8 bases, and 20 bases lay between the germline ends. The CDR3 loop is CASSVALPLAGDGYTF. The DNA for the CDR3 is TGTGCCAGCAGCGTAGCTCTACCCCTGGCAGGGGACGGCTACACCTTC.

The chain links TRBV7-2 to TRBJ2-5, with 7 bases matching TRBD1. The J call may be in error: the DNA end matches TRBJ2-7 better. Germline loops: CDR1 SGHTA, CDR2 FQGNSA. CDR3 length: 15 amino acids. The CDR3 spells CASSSTGQSSYEQYF. The CDR3 nucleotides read TGTGCCAGCAGCTCCACGGGACAGAGCTCCTACGAGCAGTACTTC.

This sequence joins TRBV10-2 and TRBJ1-5; 11 positions agree with TRBD1. The germline V gene encodes CDR1 WSHSY and CDR2 SAAADI. There are 13 residues in the CDR3. J lost 5 bases, V lost 10 bases, and 4 bases had no gene match. The DNA for the CDR3 is TGCGCCACCTCGGGACAGGGGGATCAGCCCCAGCATTTT. It codes for CATSGQGDQPQHF.

The chain combines TRBV30 with TRBJ2-7, with 7 bases lining up with TRBD2. The CDR3 spans 13 residues. Germline CDR1 reads GTSNPN; CDR2 reads SVGIG (reference sequence). The V gene end was trimmed by 4 bases and the J gene end by 3 bases; junction bases not matched to a gene: 6. CDR3 sequence (DNA): TGTGCCTGGAACGCGGGAGCAGGCTACGAGCAGTACTTC. Its translation: CAWNAGAGYEQYF.

CDR3 coding DNA: TGTGCCTGGAGTGTATTTAGGGGAGGAGGAGAGACCCAGTACTTC. As protein: CAWSVFRGGGETQYF. The V and J genes are TRBV30 and TRBJ2-5; TRBD2 is a possible D gene (6 bases). The CDR3 spans 15 residues. The germline CDR1 and CDR2 sequences are GTSNPN and SVGIG (reference sequence). Trimming took 0 bases from V and 4 from J, leaving 15 bases between them.

The chain links TRBV4-3 to TRBJ2-7; 10 nucleotides match TRBD1. The CDR3 is 14 residues long. V was pared by 4 bases and J by 7 bases, with 7 bases of the junction left unmatched. The germline gives CDR1 LGHNA, CDR2 YSLEER. Here the CDR3 reads CASSRGQGNREQYF. Written as DNA, the CDR3 is TGCGCCAGCAGCCGGGGACAGGGGAATCGGGAGCAGTACTTC.

With respect to this clone: One end of the junction varies from germline; a read error may be responsible. The chain carries TRBV27 and TRBJ2-7; 14 bases are a match to TRBD2. The CDR3 is made up of 16 amino acids. CDR1 MNHEY and CDR2 SMNVEV come from the germline V gene (reference sequence). The CDR3 nucleotides are TGTGCCAGAGGGGGTATAACCGGGACTAGCGGGAGAGAGCCGTACTTC. It specifies CARGGITGTSGREPYF.

This rearrangement joins TRBV4-2 to TRBJ1-5, with 7 bases fitting TRBD1. From germline, CDR1 is LGHNA and CDR2 YNFKEQ. V trimming: 1 base; J trimming: 3 bases; junction bases outside the gene matches: 3. The CDR3 length is 15 residues. The CDR3 reads CASSQGGQNNQPQHF. CDR3 nucleotides: TGTGCCAGCAGCCAAGGGGGACAGAACAATCAGCCCCAGCATTTT.

This clone is medium-sized within its sample. CDR3 region: CASSEDRAEAFF. CDR3 bases: TGTGCCAGCAGTGAGGATAGAGCCGAAGCTTTCTTT. V and J are TRBV6-5 and TRBJ1-1; D is undetermined. The V end was cut by 5 bases, the J end by 8 bases, with 12 bases between. The length of the CDR3 is 12 residues. Germline values: CDR1 MNHEY, CDR2 SVGAGI.

This clone has only a few counts. The V gene is TRBV5-6, the J gene TRBJ1-4, with D possibly TRBD1 on 6 matching bases. There are 15 residues in the CDR3. Germline V CDR1 and CDR2: SGHDT, YYEEEE. V was trimmed by 2 bases and J by 4 bases, leaving 12 bases between them. CDR3 region: CASSFPGHNNEKLFF. CDR3 nucleotides: TGTGCCAGCAGCTTCCCGGGACATAATAATGAAAAACTGTTTTTT.

The chain is built from TRBV7-6 and TRBJ2-5; possible D gene TRBD2, 5 bases. V was cut by 5 bases and J by 4 bases, with 8 bases left in between. The CDR3 is made up of 12 amino acids. The germline CDR1 and CDR2 sequences are SGHVS and FNYEAQ. CDR3 protein: CASSRGGETQYF. DNA for the CDR3: TGTGCCAGCAGCCGCGGAGGAGAGACCCAGTACTTC. The whole variable domain, filled in from reference TRBV7-6 and TRBJ2-5, reads GAGVSQSPRYKVTKRGQDVALRCDPISGHVSLYWYRQALGQGPEFLTYFNYEAQQDKSGLPNDRFSAERPEGSISTLTIQRTEQRDSAMYRCASSRGGETQYFGPGTRLLVL.

V usage is TRBV11-2 and J usage is TRBJ2-1; 8 nucleotides align to TRBD2. Germline trimming cut 6 bases from V and 0 bases from J; bases unmatched to any gene: 4. The CDR3 sequence is 15 residues long. Germline V gives CDR1 SGHAT, CDR2 FQNNGV. CDR3 loop: CASRVSGSSYNEQFF. For the CDR3, the DNA is TGTGCCAGCAGAGTAAGCGGGAGCTCCTACAATGAGCAGTTCTTC.

CDR3 bases: TGTGCCAGCAGCTCTAGACTGTCAACGAACACCGGGGAGCTGTTTTTT. It encodes CASSSRLSTNTGELFF. The chain is built from TRBV11-3 and TRBJ2-2; no definite D call. V lost 4 bases and J 0 bases, leaving 12 bases between the germline ends. The germline V gene has CDR1 SGHNT and CDR2 YENEEA. The CDR3 runs 16 residues.

The rearrangement links TRBV21-1 to TRBJ1-1; the table's D call TRBD1 went unverified against the DNA. TRBV21-1 is assigned pseudogene status. The CDR3 runs 15 residues. Here the CDR3 DNA reads TGTGCCAGCAGCGCCGAAGACAGGGACTACACTGAAGCTTTCTTT. Its translation: CASSAEDRDYTEAFF.

Only a few counts were recorded for this clone. The chain uses TRBV10-3 and TRBJ2-7; D is possibly TRBD1 (5 bases). The CDR3 is 14 residues long. V gave up 0 bases and J gave up 7 bases, with 13 bases separating them. Germline values: CDR1 ENHRY, CDR2 SYGVKD. CDR3 DNA: TGTGCCATCAGTGAGTCCTCCCCACCAGGGGAGCAGTACTTC. Encoded protein: CAISESSPPGEQYF.

As DNA, the CDR3 is TGCGCCAGCAGCCACAGCGGGACCGCGAACACCGGGGAGCTGTTTTTT. As protein: CASSHSGTANTGELFF. The chain employs TRBV4-3 and TRBJ2-2; 7 positions agree with TRBD2. Germline-derived CDR1 and CDR2 are LGHNA and YSLEER. Trimming cost V 3 bases and J 0 bases; bases outside gene matches: 4. The CDR3 is 16 residues long.

This rearrangement joins TRBV19 to TRBJ2-1; 7 bases are shared with TRBD2. The V gene's germline CDR1 is LNHDA and CDR2 SQIVND (reference sequence). The CDR3 extends over 15 amino acids. V lost 3 bases to trimming and J lost 2 bases; unmatched junction nucleotides: 4. This CDR3 is CASSMGGSTYNEQFF. Written as DNA, the CDR3 is TGTGCCAGTAGTATGGGGGGGTCTACCTACAATGAGCAGTTCTTC.